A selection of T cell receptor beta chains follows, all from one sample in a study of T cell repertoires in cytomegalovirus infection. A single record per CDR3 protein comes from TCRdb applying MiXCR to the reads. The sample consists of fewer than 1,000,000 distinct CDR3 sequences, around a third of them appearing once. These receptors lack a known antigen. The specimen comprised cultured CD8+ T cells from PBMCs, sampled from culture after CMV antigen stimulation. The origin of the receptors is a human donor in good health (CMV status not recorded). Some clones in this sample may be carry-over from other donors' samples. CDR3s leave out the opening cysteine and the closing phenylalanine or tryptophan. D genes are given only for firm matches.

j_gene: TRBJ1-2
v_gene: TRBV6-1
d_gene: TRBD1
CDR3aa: ATQGQGWSNYGYT

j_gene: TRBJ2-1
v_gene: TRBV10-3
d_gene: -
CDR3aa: ALKAGSWDNEQF

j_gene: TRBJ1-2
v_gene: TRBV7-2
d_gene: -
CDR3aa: ASSQTEGPYGYT

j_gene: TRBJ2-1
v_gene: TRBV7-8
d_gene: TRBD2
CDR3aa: ASSLNELAGNPYNEQF

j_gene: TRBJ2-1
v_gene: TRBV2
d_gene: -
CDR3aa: APGAGSNEQF

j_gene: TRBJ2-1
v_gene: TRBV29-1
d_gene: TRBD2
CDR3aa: SVERGGYNEQF

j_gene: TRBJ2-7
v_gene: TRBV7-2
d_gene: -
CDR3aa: ASSLVFYEQY

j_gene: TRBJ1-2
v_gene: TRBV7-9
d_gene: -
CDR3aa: ASSFDWRDDYGYT

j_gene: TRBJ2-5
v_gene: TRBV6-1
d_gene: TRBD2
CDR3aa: ASSPPGGLEETQY

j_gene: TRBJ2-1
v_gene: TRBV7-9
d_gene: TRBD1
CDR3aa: ASSFHLRDRGNEQF

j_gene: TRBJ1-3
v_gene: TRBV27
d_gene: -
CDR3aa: ASSSGTPGNTIY

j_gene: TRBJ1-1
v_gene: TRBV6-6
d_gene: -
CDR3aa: ATQPNLGPRAEAF

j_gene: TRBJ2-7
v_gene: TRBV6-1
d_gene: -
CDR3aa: ASTLFPPGPGIPPFEQY

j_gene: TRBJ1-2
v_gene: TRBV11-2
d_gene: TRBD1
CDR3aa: VSSSRQGVANGYT

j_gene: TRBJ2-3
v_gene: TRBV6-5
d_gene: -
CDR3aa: ASSFFYNPTDTQY

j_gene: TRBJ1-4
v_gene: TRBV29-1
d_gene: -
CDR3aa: SVSDSATNEKLF

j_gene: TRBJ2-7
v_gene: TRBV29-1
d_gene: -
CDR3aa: SVEDPGSSYEQY

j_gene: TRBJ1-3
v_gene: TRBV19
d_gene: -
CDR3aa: ASTPMTESGNTIY

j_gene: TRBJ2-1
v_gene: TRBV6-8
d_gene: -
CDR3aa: ASSYSFDREQF

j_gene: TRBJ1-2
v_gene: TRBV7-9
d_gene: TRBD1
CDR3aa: ASSLGTGGSGYT

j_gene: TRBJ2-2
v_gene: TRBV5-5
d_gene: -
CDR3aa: ASSPGDLNTGELF

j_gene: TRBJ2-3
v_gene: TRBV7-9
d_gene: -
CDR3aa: ASSLSERISTDTQY

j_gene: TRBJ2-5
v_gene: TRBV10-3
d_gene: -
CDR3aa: AISEWVPGDPEETQY

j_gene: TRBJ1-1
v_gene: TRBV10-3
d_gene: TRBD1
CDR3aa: AISDPGTAVVEAF

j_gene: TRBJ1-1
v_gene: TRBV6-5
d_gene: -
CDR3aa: ASRPNTGRDTEAF

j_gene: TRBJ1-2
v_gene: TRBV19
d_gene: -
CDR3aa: ASSTRGAGYGYT

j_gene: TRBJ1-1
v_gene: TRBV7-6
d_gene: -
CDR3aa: ASSLVISLPQGNTEAF

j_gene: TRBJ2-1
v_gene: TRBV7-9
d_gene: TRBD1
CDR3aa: ASSLVRGQGEQF

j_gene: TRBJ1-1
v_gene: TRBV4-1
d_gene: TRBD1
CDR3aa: ASSLGTGSHTEAF

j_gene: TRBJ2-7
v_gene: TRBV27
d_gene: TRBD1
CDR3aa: ATSITGGARYEQY